Shown below are 24 T cell receptor beta chains from a single sample sequenced in a study of cytomegalovirus exposure and HLA in healthy donors. Sequencing used immunoSEQ multiplex PCR; TCRdb keeps in-frame clones, though not all of them. The profile covers about 220,000 clones, with roughly 84% appearing a single time and about 14% taken by the ten largest. Sequenced: PBMCs. The receptor source for this set is a woman in her 30s in good health and CMV-seropositive.

A word on this clone: This CDR3 is also generated by other DNA sequences in the sample. The chain is built from TRBV6-5 and TRBJ2-2; D is uncertain. CDR1 MNHEY and CDR2 SVGAGI come from the germline V gene. The V end was cut by 3 bases, the J end by 4 bases, with 9 bases between. The CDR3 contains 14 residues. The CDR3 reads CASSYSRVTGELFF. CDR3 nucleotides: TGTGCCAGCAGTTATTCTAGAGTCACCGGGGAGCTGTTTTTT.

There are many counts of this clone. The chain links TRBV6-5 to TRBJ1-2; D is possibly TRBD1 (6 bases). The CDR3 length is 13 residues. CDR1 is MNHEY and CDR2 is SVGAGI in the germline V gene. V lost 0 bases and J lost 12, with 14 bases in between. CDR3: CASSYSGAGVHTF. The CDR3 region has the DNA TGTGCCAGCAGTTACTCTGGGGCAGGGGTCCACACCTTC.

The gene calls are TRBV30 and TRBJ2-5, with 14 bases aligning to TRBD2. In germline, CDR1 is GTSNPN, CDR2 SVGIG (reference sequence). V was pared by 2 bases and J by 4 bases, with 6 bases of the junction left unmatched. The CDR3 runs to 16 residues. The CDR3 loop reads CAWSITGLAGAETQYF. The CDR3 nucleotides are TGTGCCTGGAGTATCACGGGACTAGCGGGAGCAGAGACCCAGTACTTC.

The CDR3: CASSLGVGNQETQYF. The CDR3 coding sequence is TGTGCCAGCAGCTTAGGTGTTGGGAACCAAGAGACCCAGTACTTC. V usage is TRBV7-6 and J usage is TRBJ2-5; D is unclear. This CDR3 comprises 15 residues. The V gene lost 1 base and the J gene lost 0 bases, with 9 bases spanning the gap. The germline V gene encodes CDR1 SGHVS and CDR2 FNYEAQ.

The chain links TRBV5-1 to TRBJ1-2; 7 bases line up with TRBD1. J was trimmed by 2 bases and V by 4 bases; bases with no gene match: 5. This CDR3 has 14 amino acids. Germline V gives CDR1 SGHRS, CDR2 YFSETQ. The CDR3 loop is CASSRDSSNYGYTF. The CDR3 DNA is TGCGCCAGCAGCCGGGACAGCAGCAACTATGGCTACACCTTC.

DNA of the CDR3: TGCGCCAGCAGCCAAGATAAGGAGGGAGTGAGGGAGCAGTACTTC. Translated: CASSQDKEGVREQYF. The J gene is TRBJ2-7, the V gene TRBV4-1, with D maybe TRBD2 (6 bases). The ends were cut back, 0 bases at V and 7 bases at J, with 16 bases in the middle. The germline CDR1 and CDR2 sequences are MGHRA and YSYEKL. There are 15 residues in the CDR3.

The V and J genes are TRBV15 and TRBJ2-3, with D hard to call. Germline V gene data show CDR1 as LNHNV and CDR2 as YYDKDF (reference sequence). CDR3 size: 15 residues. The V end lost 3 bases, the J end lost 0 bases, and 10 bases lay between the germline ends. CDR3 residues: CATSSELVSTDTQYF. CDR3 nucleotides: TGTGCCACCAGCAGTGAATTGGTTAGCACAGATACGCAGTATTTT.

The rearrangement uses TRBV2 and TRBJ2-3; D is ambiguous. The CDR3 covers 12 residues. In germline, CDR1 is SNHLY, CDR2 FYNNEI. V dropped 6 bases and J dropped 2 bases, with 6 bases sitting between them. DNA of the CDR3: TGTGCCAGCAGGGTAGACACAGATACGCAGTATTTT. It yields the protein CASRVDTDTQYF.

The rearrangement joins TRBV27 to TRBJ2-3, with D perhaps TRBD2 (5 bases). Germline-derived CDR1 and CDR2 are MNHEY and SMNVEV (reference sequence). This CDR3 region has 17 residues. Trimming removed 7 bases from V and 5 bases from J, with 25 bases in between. This CDR3 reads CASTPVENLSGKDTQYF. The CDR3, as DNA: TGTGCCAGCACCCCCGTCGAGAATTTGTCGGGGAAAGATACGCAGTATTTT.

The chain couples TRBV4-2 to TRBJ1-1; D may be TRBD1 (6 bases). Germline V gene sequence: CDR1 LGHNA, CDR2 YNFKEQ. This CDR3 has 17 residues. The V and J ends lost 0 bases and 5 bases respectively, with 19 bases between them. CDR3 sequence: CASSQDLLSRGRTEAFF. The CDR3 DNA is TGTGCCAGCAGCCAAGATCTTCTAAGCAGGGGAAGGACTGAAGCTTTCTTT.

The genes are TRBV28 and TRBJ1-3; 7 nucleotides line up with TRBD1. The CDR3 is 16 residues long. The V and J ends lost 7 bases and 0 bases, in that order; junction bases with no gene match: 9. Per the germline V gene, CDR1 is MDHEN and CDR2 is SYDVKM. For the CDR3, the DNA is TGTGCCAGCAAACCCGGGACAGTGGTCTCTGGAAACACCATATATTTT. Protein: CASKPGTVVSGNTIYF. The full variable domain, in which reference TRBV28 and TRBJ1-3 provide the parts outside the CDR3, is DVKVTQSSRYLVKRTGEKVFLECVQDMDHENMFWYRQDPGLGLRLIYFSYDVKMKEKGDIPEGYSVSREKKERFSLILESASTNQTSMYLCASKPGTVVSGNTIYFGEGSWLTVV.

This chain's CDR3 is CASSLEGNTIYF. The CDR3 nucleotides are TGTGCCAGCAGCTTAGAGGGAAACACCATATATTTT. The genes are TRBV11-2 and TRBJ1-3; the D is unclear. V was clipped by 0 bases and J by 4 bases, with 1 base between them. This CDR3 has 12 amino acids. Germline CDR1 and CDR2: SGHAT and FQNNGV. The whole variable domain, filled in from reference TRBV11-2 and TRBJ1-3, reads EAGVAQSPRYKIIEKRQSVAFWCNPISGHATLYWYQQILGQGPKLLIQFQNNGVVDDSQLPKDRFSAERLKGVDSTLKIQPAKLEDSAVYLCASSLEGNTIYFGEGSWLTVV.

The chain is built from TRBV7-9 and TRBJ2-7; D not resolved. The germline V gene has CDR1 SEHNR and CDR2 FQNEAQ (reference sequence). The CDR3 consists of 15 residues. Trimming removed 0 bases from V and 4 bases from J, with 13 bases in between. CDR3 nucleotide sequence: TGTGCCAGCAGCTTAGCGGGTGGATACATTTACGAGCAGTACTTC. Amino acids: CASSLAGGYIYEQYF.

CDR3 sequence: CASSLTGAPYPSTDTQYF. The CDR3 DNA reads TGCGCCAGCAGCTTGACGGGGGCTCCCTACCCCAGCACAGATACGCAGTATTTT. J is TRBJ2-3 and V is TRBV5-1; D possibly matches TRBD1 or TRBD2 (6 bases each). Germline lookup yields CDR1 SGHRS and CDR2 YFSETQ. The CDR3 has 18 residues. V gave up 1 base and J gave up 0 bases, with 18 bases separating them.

This chain uses TRBV27 with TRBJ1-5, with a weak D call TRBD1 (6 bases). CDR3 length: 14 amino acids. The V end was cut by 7 bases, the J end by 4 bases, with 14 bases between. Germline V gene data show CDR1 as MNHEY and CDR2 as SMNVEV (reference sequence). The CDR3 sequence: CASKGGSSNQPQHF. The CDR3 DNA is TGTGCCAGCAAGGGGGGTTCGAGTAATCAGCCCCAGCATTTT.

The gene calls are TRBV5-1 and TRBJ2-1; D possibly corresponds to TRBD1 (6 bases). This CDR3 contains 16 residues. Looked up from germline, CDR1 is SGHRS and CDR2 is YFSETQ. Trimming cost V 0 bases and J 8 bases, with 18 bases left between them. The CDR3 sequence is CASSLDLSGQWDEQFF. The CDR3 region has the DNA TGCGCCAGCAGCTTGGACCTGAGCGGACAGTGGGATGAGCAGTTCTTC.

The chain carries TRBV6-5 and TRBJ2-1, with 11 bases matching TRBD2. The CDR3 is 13 residues long. Germline trimming cut 9 bases from V and 7 bases from J; bases unmatched to any gene: 5. Germline V gene lookup returns CDR1 MNHEY and CDR2 SVGAGI. As DNA, the CDR3 is TGTGCCAGTACTAGCGGGAGTTTAAATGAGCAGTTCTTC. This gives the protein CASTSGSLNEQFF.

This chain links TRBV30 with TRBJ1-2; no definite D call. From germline, CDR1 is GTSNPN and CDR2 SVGIG (reference sequence). There are 11 residues in the CDR3. V was pared by 5 bases and J by 8 bases, with 12 bases between. CDR3 sequence (DNA): TGTGCCTGGCAAGGTGGATGGGGCTACACCTTC. This sequence encodes CAWQGGWGYTF.

The rearrangement links TRBV5-1 to TRBJ1-1; D gene ambiguous. Germline assignment: CDR1 SGHRS and CDR2 YFSETQ. There are 14 residues in the CDR3. With 4 bases removed from V and 1 base from J, the gap between germline ends came to 11 bases. The CDR3 region is CASSPKDPNTEAFF. The CDR3 region has the DNA TGCGCCAGCAGCCCGAAGGACCCGAACACTGAAGCTTTCTTT.

This clone came up a few times. The rearrangement joins TRBV6-5 to TRBJ1-2; possible D gene TRBD1, 5 bases. Trimming took 9 bases from V and 8 from J, leaving 16 bases between them. This CDR3 spans 12 amino acids. The germline V gene encodes CDR1 MNHEY and CDR2 SVGAGI. The CDR3 is CASGRGLGGYTF. CDR3 nucleotide sequence: TGTGCCAGTGGGCGGGGGTTGGGCGGCTACACCTTC.

The V call is TRBV14, the J call TRBJ2-2; D is undetermined. The CDR3 extends over 12 amino acids. V was pared by 6 bases and J by 9 bases, with 11 bases between. The V gene's germline CDR1 is SGHDN and CDR2 FVKESK. The CDR3 protein is CASSRAGRELFF. Written as DNA, the CDR3 is TGTGCCAGCAGTCGAGCTGGCCGGGAGCTGTTTTTT. Variable domain in full (rest from reference TRBV14 and TRBJ2-2): EAGVTQFPSHSVIEKGQTVTLRCDPISGHDNLYWYRRVMGKEIKFLLHFVKESKQDESGMPNNRFLAERTGGTYSTLKVQPAELEDSGVYFCASSRAGRELFFGEGSRLTVL.

The rearrangement links TRBV6-5 to TRBJ1-3, with TRBD1 identical over 7 bases. Germline loops: CDR1 MNHEY, CDR2 SVGAGI. The trim removed 6 bases at V and 6 bases at J, leaving 11 bases unmatched. The length of the CDR3 is 15 residues. CDR3 region: CASSPGQPFVNTIYF. The CDR3 DNA follows: TGTGCCAGCAGCCCGGGACAGCCATTCGTAAACACCATATATTTT.

The rearrangement joins TRBV30 to TRBJ2-4, with D perhaps being TRBD1 or TRBD2 (5 bases each). From germline, CDR1 is GTSNPN and CDR2 SVGIG (reference sequence). The CDR3 length is 11 residues. The CDR3 coding sequence is TGTGCTGCCCGGGACCTAAACATTCAGTACTTC. This sequence encodes CAARDLNIQYF.

The CDR3 DNA reads as TGTGCCACCAGCACCACATCGGGGACTAGCGGGAGCTATGAGCAGTTCTTC. Its translation: CATSTTSGTSGSYEQFF. The gene calls are TRBV15 and TRBJ2-1, with TRBD2 identical over 14 bases. The V gene's germline CDR1 is LNHNV and CDR2 YYDKDF (reference sequence). The V segment lost 4 bases and the J segment 8 bases; nucleotides outside the gene matches: 10. This CDR3 region has 17 residues.